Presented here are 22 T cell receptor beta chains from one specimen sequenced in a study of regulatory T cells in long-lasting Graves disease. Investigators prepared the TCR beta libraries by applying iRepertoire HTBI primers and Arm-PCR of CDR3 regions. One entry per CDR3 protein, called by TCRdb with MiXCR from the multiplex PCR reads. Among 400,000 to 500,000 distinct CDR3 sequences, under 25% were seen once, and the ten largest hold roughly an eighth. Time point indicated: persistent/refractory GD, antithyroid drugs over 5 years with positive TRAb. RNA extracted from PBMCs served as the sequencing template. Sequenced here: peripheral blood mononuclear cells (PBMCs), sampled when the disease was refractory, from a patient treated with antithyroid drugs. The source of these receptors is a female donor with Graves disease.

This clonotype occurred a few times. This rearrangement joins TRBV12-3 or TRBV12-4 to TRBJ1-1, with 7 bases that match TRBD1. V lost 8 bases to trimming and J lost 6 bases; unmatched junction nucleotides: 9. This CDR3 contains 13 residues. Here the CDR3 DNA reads TGTGCCAGCCCCATAGAGGGGGCTGCTGAAGCTTTCTTT. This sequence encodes CASPIEGAAEAFF.

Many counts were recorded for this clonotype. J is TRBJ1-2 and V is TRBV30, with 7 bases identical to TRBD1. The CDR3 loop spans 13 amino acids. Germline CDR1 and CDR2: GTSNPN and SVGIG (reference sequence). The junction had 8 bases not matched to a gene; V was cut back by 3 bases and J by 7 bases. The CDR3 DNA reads TGTGCCTGGAGCGGGGACAGATCGAGTGGCTACACCTTC. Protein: CAWSGDRSSGYTF.

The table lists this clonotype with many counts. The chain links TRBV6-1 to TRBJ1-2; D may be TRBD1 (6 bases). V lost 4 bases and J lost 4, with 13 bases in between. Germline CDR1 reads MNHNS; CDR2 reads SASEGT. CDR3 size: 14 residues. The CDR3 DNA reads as TGTGCCAGCAGTGCAAGTGGACAGTCCTATGGCTACACCTTC. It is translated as CASSASGQSYGYTF.

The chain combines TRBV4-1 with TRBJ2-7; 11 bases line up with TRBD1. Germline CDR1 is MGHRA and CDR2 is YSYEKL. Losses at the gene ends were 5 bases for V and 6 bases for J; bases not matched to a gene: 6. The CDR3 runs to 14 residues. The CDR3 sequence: CASSIGQGAGEQYF. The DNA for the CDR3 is TGCGCCAGCAGCATTGGACAGGGGGCAGGCGAGCAGTACTTC.

CDR3 nucleotides: TGCGCCAGCAGCTTCTCTGGGATAATGAACACTGAAGCTTTCTTT. The encoded protein is CASSFSGIMNTEAFF. This chain uses TRBV5-1 with TRBJ1-1; D ambiguous. The germline V and J ends were trimmed by 2 bases and 0 bases, with 11 bases remaining between them. Germline CDR1 is SGHRS and CDR2 is YFSETQ. The CDR3 runs 15 residues.

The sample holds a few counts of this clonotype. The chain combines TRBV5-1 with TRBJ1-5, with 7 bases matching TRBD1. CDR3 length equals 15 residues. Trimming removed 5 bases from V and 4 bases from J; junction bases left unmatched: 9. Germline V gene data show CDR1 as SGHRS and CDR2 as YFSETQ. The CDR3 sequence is CASSPEGAGNQPQHF. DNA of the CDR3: TGCGCCAGCAGTCCCGAGGGGGCCGGAAATCAGCCCCAGCATTTT.

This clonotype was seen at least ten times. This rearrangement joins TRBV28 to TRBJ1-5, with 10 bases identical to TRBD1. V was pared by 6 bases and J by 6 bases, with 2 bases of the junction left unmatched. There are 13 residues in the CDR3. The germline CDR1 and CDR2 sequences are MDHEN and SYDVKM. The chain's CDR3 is CASSRDRGQPQHF. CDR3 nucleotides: TGTGCCAGCAGCCGGGACAGGGGTCAGCCCCAGCATTTT.

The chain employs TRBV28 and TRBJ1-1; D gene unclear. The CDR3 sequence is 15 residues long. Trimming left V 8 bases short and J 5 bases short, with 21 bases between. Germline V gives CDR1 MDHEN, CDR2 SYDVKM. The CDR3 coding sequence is TGTGCCAGCCAGGCGTCGGGGTCAACGGGGACTGAAGCTTTCTTT. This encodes CASQASGSTGTEAFF.

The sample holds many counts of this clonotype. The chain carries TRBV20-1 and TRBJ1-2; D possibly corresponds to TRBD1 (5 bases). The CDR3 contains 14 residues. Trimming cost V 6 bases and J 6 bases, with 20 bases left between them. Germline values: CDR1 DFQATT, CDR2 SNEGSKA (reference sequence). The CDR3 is CSAKGTYSADGYTF. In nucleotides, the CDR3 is TGCAGTGCCAAAGGGACCTATAGTGCGGATGGCTACACCTTC.

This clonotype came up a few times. The CDR3 sequence is CSSPLTAGSYEQYF. CDR3 bases: TGCAGCTCGCCCTTGACGGCGGGGTCCTACGAGCAGTACTTC. The J gene is TRBJ2-7, the V gene TRBV29-1, with D perhaps TRBD2 (6 bases). CDR1 and CDR2 (germline): SQVTM, ANQGSEA. CDR3 length equals 14 residues. The V and J ends lost 8 bases and 1 base respectively, with 18 bases between them.

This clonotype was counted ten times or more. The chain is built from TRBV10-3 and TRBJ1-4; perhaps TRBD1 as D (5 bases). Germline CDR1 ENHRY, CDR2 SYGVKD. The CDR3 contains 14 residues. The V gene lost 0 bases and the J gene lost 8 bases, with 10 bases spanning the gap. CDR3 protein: CAISESTGNEKLFF. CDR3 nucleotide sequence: TGTGCCATCAGTGAGTCTACAGGAAACGAAAAACTGTTTTTT.

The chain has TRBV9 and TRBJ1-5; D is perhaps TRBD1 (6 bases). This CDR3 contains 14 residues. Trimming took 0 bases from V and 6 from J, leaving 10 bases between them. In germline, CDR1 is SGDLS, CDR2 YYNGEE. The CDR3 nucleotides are TGTGCCAGCAGCGTAGACAGGGACGGTCAGCCCCAGCATTTT. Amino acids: CASSVDRDGQPQHF. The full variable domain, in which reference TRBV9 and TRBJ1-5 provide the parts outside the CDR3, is DSGVTQTPKHLITATGQRVTLRCSPRSGDLSVYWYQQSLDQGLQFLIQYYNGEERAKGNILERFSAQQFPDLHSELNLSSLELGDSALYFCASSVDRDGQPQHFGDGTRLSIL.

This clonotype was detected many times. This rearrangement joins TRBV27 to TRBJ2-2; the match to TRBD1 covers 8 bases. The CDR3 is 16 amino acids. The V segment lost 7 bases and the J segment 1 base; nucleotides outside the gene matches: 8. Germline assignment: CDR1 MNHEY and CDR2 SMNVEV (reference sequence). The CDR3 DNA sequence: TGTGCCAGCACCACAGCCGGGACAGGGAACACCGGGGAGCTGTTTTTT. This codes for CASTTAGTGNTGELFF.

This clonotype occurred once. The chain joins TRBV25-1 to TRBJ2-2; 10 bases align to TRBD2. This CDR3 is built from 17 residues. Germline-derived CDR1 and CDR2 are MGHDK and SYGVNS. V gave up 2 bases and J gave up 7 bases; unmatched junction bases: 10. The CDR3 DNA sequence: TGTGCCAGCAGTGAACATTCAGCGGGAGGGCCAAGCGGGGAGCTGTTTTTT. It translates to CASSEHSAGGPSGELFF.

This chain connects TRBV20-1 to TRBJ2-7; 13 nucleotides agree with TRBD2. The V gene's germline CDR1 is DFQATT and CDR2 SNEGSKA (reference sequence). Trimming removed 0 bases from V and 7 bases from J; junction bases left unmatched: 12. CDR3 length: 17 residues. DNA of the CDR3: TGCAGTGCTAGAGATTTGGGACTAGCGGGACTTGGCGGGGAGCAGTACTTC. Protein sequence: CSARDLGLAGLGGEQYF.

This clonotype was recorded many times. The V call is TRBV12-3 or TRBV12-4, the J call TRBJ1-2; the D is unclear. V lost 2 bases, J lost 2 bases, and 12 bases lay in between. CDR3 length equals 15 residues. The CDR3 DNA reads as TGTGCCAGCAGTTTACTCAGCGGCGGCAACTATGGCTACACCTTC. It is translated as CASSLLSGGNYGYTF.

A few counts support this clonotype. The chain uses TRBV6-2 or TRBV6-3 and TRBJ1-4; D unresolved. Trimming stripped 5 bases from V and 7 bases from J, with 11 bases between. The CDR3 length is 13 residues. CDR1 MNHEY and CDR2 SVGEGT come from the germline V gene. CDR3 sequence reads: CASSAPGGEKLFF. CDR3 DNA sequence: TGTGCCAGCAGTGCTCCGGGAGGTGAAAAACTGTTTTTT.

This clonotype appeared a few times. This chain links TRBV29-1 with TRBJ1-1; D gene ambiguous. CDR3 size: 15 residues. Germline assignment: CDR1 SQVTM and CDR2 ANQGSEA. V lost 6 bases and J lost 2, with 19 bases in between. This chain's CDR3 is CSVPRSPFFNTEAFF. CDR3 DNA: TGCAGCGTCCCTCGGTCTCCTTTCTTTAACACTGAAGCTTTCTTT.

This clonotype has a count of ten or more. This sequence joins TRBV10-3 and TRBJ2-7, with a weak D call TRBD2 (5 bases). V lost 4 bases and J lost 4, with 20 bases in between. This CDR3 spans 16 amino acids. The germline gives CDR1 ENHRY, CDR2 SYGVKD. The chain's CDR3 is CAISGLTVGGSYEQYF. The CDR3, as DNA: TGTGCCATCAGTGGACTGACTGTCGGTGGGAGTTACGAGCAGTACTTC.

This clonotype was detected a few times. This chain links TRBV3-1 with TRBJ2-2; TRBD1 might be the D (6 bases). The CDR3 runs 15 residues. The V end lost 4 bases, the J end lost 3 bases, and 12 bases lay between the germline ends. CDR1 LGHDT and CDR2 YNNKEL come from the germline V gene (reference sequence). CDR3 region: CASSPAAGDTGELFF. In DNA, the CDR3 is TGTGCCAGCAGCCCTGCGGCAGGGGACACCGGGGAGCTGTTTTTT.

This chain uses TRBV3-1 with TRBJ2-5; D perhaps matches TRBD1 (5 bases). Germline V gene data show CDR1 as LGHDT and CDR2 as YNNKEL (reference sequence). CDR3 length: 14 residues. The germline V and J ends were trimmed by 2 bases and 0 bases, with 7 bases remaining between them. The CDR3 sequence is CASSQWGNQETQYF. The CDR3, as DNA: TGTGCCAGCAGCCAATGGGGCAACCAAGAGACCCAGTACTTC.

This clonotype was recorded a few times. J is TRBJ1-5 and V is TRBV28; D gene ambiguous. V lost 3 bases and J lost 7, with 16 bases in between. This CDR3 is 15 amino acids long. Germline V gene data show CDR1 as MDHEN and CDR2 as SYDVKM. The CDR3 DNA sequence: TGTGCCAGCAGTTTTGGGTACATTCGGGAGCAGCCCCAGCATTTT. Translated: CASSFGYIREQPQHF.